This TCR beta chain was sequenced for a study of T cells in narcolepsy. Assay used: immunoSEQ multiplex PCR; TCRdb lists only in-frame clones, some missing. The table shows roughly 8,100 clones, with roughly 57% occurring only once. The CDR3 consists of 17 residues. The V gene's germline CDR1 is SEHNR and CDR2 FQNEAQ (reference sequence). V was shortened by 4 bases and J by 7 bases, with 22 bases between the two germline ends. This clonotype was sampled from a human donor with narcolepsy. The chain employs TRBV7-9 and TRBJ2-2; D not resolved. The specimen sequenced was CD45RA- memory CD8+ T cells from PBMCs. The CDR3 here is CASSSSLVVNLGGELFF. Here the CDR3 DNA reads TGTGCCAGCAGCTCTAGTCTGGTGGTCAATTTAGGCGGGGAGCTGTTTTTT.